The 6 T cell receptor beta chains listed next were all sequenced from one sample in a study of shared clonotypes between healthy human individuals. The method was immunoSEQ multiplex PCR; TCRdb's version includes in-frame clones alone and lacks a portion of them. The table has some 680,000 clones, more than 70% seen once. Source material: memory CD4+ T cells sorted from blood. Subset: CD45RA-negative fraction. The receptor set was obtained from a woman in her 30s in good health.

The rearrangement links TRBV5-4 to TRBJ2-2; D not certain. CDR3 length equals 14 residues. The V gene lost 2 bases and the J gene lost 7 bases, with 12 bases spanning the gap. CDR1 is SGHNT, CDR2 YYREEE, per germline (reference sequence). The CDR3 spells CASSLMVGGGELFF. The CDR3 DNA is TGTGCCAGCAGCTTAATGGTCGGCGGCGGGGAGCTGTTTTTT.

The chain combines TRBV4-1 with TRBJ2-5; 11 nucleotides match TRBD2. Germline V lookup: CDR1 MGHRA, CDR2 YSYEKL. CDR3 length equals 16 residues. J gave up 3 bases and V 0 bases, and 3 bases lay outside the gene matches. CDR3 sequence (DNA): TGCGCCAGCAGCCAAGAAGGGACTAGCGGAGAAGAGACCCAGTACTTC. It yields the protein CASSQEGTSGEETQYF.

Concerning this clone: The same CDR3 also results from other DNA sequences found in this sample. The V and J genes are TRBV28 and TRBJ1-1, with TRBD1 identical over 7 bases. V was clipped by 5 bases and J by 1 base; unmatched bases: 1. The CDR3 length is 13 residues. Germline CDR1 and CDR2: MDHEN and SYDVKM. The CDR3 is CASSRQGNTEAFF. The CDR3 DNA sequence: TGTGCCAGCAGTAGACAGGGGAACACTGAAGCTTTCTTT.

There are a few counts of this clone. This chain connects TRBV6-6 to TRBJ2-7; TRBD2 matches 13 bases. CDR1 is MNHNY and CDR2 is SVGAGI in the germline V gene (reference sequence). This CDR3 region has 15 residues. J gave up 0 bases and V 6 bases, and 2 bases lay outside the gene matches. The CDR3 protein is CASRRTSGSSYEQYF. The CDR3, as DNA: TGTGCCAGCAGGCGGACTAGCGGGAGCTCCTACGAGCAGTACTTC.

The chain is built from TRBV19 and TRBJ2-3, with D possibly TRBD2 on 5 matching bases. Trimming removed 10 bases at V and 0 bases at J, with 14 bases between. The CDR3 sequence is 14 residues long. Germline V gene sequence: CDR1 LNHDA, CDR2 SQIVND (reference sequence). This chain's CDR3 is CATGETGSTDTQYF. In nucleotides, the CDR3 is TGTGCCACTGGCGAAACGGGAAGCACAGATACGCAGTATTTT. Full variable domain (missing parts from reference TRBV19 and TRBJ2-3): DGGITQSPKYLFRKEGQNVTLSCEQNLNHDAMYWYRQDPGQGLRLIYYSQIVNDFQKGDIAEGYSVSREKKESFPLTVTSAQKNPTAFYLCATGETGSTDTQYFGPGTRLTVL.

This clone turned up a few times. The J gene is TRBJ1-2, the V gene TRBV28; D is unresolved. Germline CDR1 reads MDHEN; CDR2 reads SYDVKM. This CDR3 comprises 15 residues. V shed 4 bases and J shed 6 bases, with 18 bases lying between them. The CDR3 coding sequence is TGTGCCAGCAGTTCATCCTTAGCGGCCCCTGATGGCTACACCTTC. Protein: CASSSSLAAPDGYTF.